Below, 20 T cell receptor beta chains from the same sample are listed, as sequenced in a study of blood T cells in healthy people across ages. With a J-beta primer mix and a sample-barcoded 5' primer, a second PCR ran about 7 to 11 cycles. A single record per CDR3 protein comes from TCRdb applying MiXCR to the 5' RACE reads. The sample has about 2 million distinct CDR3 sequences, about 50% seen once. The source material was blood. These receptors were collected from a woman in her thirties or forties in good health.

DNA for the CDR3: TGCAGCGCTGAGACAGGGCGGAACACTGAAGCTTTCTTT. Its translation is CSAETGRNTEAFF. This sequence joins TRBV29-1 and TRBJ1-1; 7 positions match TRBD1. This CDR3 is 13 amino acids long. V shed 7 bases, J shed 1 base, and the junction held 6 bases outside the gene matches. The germline gives CDR1 SQVTM, CDR2 ANQGSEA. Based on the CDR3 plus reference TRBV29-1 and TRBJ1-1, the full variable domain is SAVISQKPSRDICQRGTSLTIQCQVDSQVTMMFWYRQQPGQSLTLIATANQGSEATYESGFVIDKFPISRPNLTFSTLTVSNMSPEDSSIYLCSAETGRNTEAFFGQGTRLTVV.

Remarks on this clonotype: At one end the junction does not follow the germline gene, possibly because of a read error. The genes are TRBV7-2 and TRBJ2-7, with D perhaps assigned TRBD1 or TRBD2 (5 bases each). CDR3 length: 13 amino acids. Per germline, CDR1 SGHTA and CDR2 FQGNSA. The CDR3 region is CANSSPFRGDQYF. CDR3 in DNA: TGTGCCAACAGCTCCCCCTTTAGAGGGGACCAGTACTTC.

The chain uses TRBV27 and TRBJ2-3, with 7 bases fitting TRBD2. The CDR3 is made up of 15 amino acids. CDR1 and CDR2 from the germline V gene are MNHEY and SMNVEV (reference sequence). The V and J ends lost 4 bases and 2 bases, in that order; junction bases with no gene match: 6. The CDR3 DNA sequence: TGTGCCAGCAGTTGGGGGGGACGCCACACAGATACGCAGTATTTT. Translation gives CASSWGGRHTDTQYF.

CDR3 sequence (DNA): TGTGCCAGCAGCCAAGGTCGGACTAGCGGGGGGGTAGCCAAAAACATTCAGTACTTC. Translating gives CASSQGRTSGGVAKNIQYF. V usage is TRBV4-2 and J usage is TRBJ2-4; 15 nucleotides match TRBD2. CDR3 length: 19 amino acids. Germline-derived CDR1 and CDR2 are LGHNA and YNFKEQ. The J segment lost 0 bases and the V segment lost 1 base, leaving 4 bases of the junction unmatched.

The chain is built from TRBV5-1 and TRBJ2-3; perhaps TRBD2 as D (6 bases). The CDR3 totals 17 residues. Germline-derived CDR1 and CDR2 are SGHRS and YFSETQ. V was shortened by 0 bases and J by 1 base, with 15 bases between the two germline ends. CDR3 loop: CASSLDLAALGTDTQYF. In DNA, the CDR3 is TGCGCCAGCAGCTTGGACTTAGCGGCCCTCGGCACAGATACGCAGTATTTT.

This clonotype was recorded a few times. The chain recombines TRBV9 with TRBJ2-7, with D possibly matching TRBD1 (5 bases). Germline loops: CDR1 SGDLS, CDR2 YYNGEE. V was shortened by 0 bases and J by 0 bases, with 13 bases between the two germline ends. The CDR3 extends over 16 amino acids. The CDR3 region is CASSVGAGRDSYEQYF. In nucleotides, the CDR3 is TGTGCCAGCAGCGTAGGAGCAGGGCGAGACTCCTACGAGCAGTACTTC.

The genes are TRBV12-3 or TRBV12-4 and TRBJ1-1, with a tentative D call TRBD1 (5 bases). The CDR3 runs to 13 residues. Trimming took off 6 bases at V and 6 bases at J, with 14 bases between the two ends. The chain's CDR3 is CASSPGQRAEAFF. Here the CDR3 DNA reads TGTGCCAGCAGCCCCGGACAAAGGGCTGAAGCTTTCTTT.

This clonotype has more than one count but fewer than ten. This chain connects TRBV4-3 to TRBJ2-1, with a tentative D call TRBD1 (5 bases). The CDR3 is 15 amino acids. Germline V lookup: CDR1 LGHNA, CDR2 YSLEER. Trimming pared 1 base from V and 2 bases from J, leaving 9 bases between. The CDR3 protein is CASSQVEQAYNEQFF. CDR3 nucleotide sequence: TGCGCCAGCAGCCAAGTGGAACAGGCCTACAATGAGCAGTTCTTC.

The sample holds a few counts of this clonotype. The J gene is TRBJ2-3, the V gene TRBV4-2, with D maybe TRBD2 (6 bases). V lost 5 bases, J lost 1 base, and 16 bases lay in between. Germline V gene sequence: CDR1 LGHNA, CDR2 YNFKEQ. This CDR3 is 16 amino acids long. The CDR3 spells CASSTSGGRGTDTQYF. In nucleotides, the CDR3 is TGTGCCAGCAGCACATCCGGAGGGAGAGGCACAGATACGCAGTATTTT.

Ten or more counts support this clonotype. For the CDR3, the DNA is TGTGCCAGCAGTCGGACAGGTTCGTCCTACAATGAGCAGTTCTTC. This codes for CASSRTGSSYNEQFF. V usage is TRBV25-1 and J usage is TRBJ2-1, with TRBD1 matching over 7 bases. V shed 5 bases, J shed 1 base, and the junction held 5 bases outside the gene matches. CDR3 length equals 15 residues. Looked up from germline, CDR1 is MGHDK and CDR2 is SYGVNS. The whole variable domain, filled in from reference TRBV25-1 and TRBJ2-1, reads EADIYQTPRYLVIGTGKKITLECSQTMGHDKMYWYQQDPGMELHLIHYSYGVNSTEKGDLSSESTVSRIRTEHFPLTLESARPSHTSQYLCASSRTGSSYNEQFFGPGTRLTVL.

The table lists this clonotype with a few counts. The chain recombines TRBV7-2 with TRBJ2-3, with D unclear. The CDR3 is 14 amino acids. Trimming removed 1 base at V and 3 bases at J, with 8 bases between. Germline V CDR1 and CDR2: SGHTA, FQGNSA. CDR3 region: CASSLGWRTDTQYF. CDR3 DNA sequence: TGTGCCAGCAGCTTAGGGTGGAGAACAGATACGCAGTATTTT.

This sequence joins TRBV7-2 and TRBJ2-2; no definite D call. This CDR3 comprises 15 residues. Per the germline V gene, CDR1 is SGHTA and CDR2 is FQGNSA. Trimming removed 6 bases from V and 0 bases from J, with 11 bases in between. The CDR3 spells CASRLDRANTGELFF. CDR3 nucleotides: TGTGCCAGCAGATTGGACCGTGCGAACACCGGGGAGCTGTTTTTT.

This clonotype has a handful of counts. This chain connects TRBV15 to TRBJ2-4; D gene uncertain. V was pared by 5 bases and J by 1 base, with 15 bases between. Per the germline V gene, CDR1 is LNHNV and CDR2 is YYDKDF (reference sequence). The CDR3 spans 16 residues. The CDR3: CATSSYSGQAKNIQYF. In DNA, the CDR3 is TGTGCCACCAGCTCCTACTCTGGTCAGGCCAAAAACATTCAGTACTTC.

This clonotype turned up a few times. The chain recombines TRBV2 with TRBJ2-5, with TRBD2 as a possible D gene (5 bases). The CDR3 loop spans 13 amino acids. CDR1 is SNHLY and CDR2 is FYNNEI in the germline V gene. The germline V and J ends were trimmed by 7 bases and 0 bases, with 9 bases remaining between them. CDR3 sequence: CASIVGNQETQYF. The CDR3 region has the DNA TGTGCCAGCATCGTCGGGAACCAAGAGACCCAGTACTTC.

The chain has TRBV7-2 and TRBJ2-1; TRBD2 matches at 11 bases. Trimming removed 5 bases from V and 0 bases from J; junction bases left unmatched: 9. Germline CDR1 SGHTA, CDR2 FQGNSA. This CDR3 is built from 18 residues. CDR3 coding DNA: TGTGCCAGCAGCCGTCGGGCTAGCGGGGGGAGCTCCTACAATGAGCAGTTCTTC. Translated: CASSRRASGGSSYNEQFF.

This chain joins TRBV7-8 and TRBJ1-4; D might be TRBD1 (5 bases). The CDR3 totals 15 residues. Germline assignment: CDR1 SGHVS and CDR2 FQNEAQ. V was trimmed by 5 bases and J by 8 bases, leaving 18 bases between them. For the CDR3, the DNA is TGTGCCAGCAGCCCGCGACGGGGAGAGGGGGAAAAACTGTTTTTT. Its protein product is CASSPRRGEGEKLFF.

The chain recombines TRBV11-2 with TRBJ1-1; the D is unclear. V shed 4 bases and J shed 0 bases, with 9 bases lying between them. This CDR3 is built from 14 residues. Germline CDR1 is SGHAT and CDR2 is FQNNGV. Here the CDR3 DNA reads TGTGCCAGCAGCTCGACCGAAATGAACACTGAAGCTTTCTTT. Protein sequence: CASSSTEMNTEAFF.

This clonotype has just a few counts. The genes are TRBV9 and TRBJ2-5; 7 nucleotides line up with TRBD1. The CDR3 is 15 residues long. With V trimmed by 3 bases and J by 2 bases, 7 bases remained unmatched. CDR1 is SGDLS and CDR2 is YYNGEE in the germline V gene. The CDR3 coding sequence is TGTGCCAGCAGCGGCTTCTCGGGACAGCAAGAGACCCAGTACTTC. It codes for CASSGFSGQQETQYF.

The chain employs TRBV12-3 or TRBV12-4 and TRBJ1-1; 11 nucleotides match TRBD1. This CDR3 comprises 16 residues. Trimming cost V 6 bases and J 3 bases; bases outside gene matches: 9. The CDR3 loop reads CASSPGTGGRDTEAFF. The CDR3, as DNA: TGTGCCAGCAGCCCGGGGACAGGGGGGAGAGACACTGAAGCTTTCTTT.

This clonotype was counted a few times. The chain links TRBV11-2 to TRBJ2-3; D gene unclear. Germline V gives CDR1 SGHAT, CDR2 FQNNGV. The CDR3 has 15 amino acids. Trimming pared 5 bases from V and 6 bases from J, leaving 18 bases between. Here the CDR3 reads CASSESGQRVDTQYF. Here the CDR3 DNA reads TGTGCCAGCAGCGAAAGTGGTCAAAGGGTTGATACGCAGTATTTT.